This T cell receptor (beta chain) was observed in a study of blood T cell repertoires in COVID-19. Background on the study: COVID-19 samples, acute and convalescent, were from the United States, Italy and Spain. PBMCs, B-cell-depleted T cells, or T cells provided the cDNA or gDNA that made up the material.

V was trimmed by 5 bases and J by 1 base, leaving 14 bases between them. The CDR3 spans 16 residues. Germline loops: CDR1 MNHEY, CDR2 SMNVEV (reference sequence). Seattle patients were enrolled during active infection and followed longitudinally. Original processing methods: Amplification of reference gene primers provided the estimated nucleated cell counts. Clones were read by immunoSEQ multiplex PCR, and TCRdb kept only the in-frame ones, dropping some. That table is the source of V, J and clone size, and D and trimming were worked out from the DNA. Of about 480,000 clones listed, approximately 88% are singletons.

The specimen sequenced was peripheral blood. The V call is TRBV27, the J call TRBJ1-4, with D possibly being TRBD1 (6 bases). The receptor was derived from a woman between 50 and 59 years old with COVID-19, enrolled during active disease. The CDR3 loop is CASSPYLQGTNEKLFF. CDR3 in DNA: TGTGCCAGCAGTCCCTACCTACAGGGAACTAATGAAAAACTGTTTTTT.